Listed below are T cell receptor beta chains from one sample, sequenced in a study of Graves' ophthalmopathy and Graves' hyperthyroidism. TCRdb ran MiXCR on the multiplex PCR reads and lists one entry per CDR3 protein. The sample includes around 400,000 distinct CDR3 sequences, about 16% of them seen just once. Specimen: peripheral blood. These receptors were taken from a woman in her late teens or twenties with Graves' ophthalmopathy. The CDR3 runs from the conserved cysteine through the conserved F or W. Fields, in order: V gene, J gene, CDR3 protein.

TRBV10-3,TRBJ2-5,CAIGRTPEETQYF
TRBV28,TRBJ1-1,CASSFGTGPWPAFF
TRBV18,TRBJ1-5,CASSVTDSNQPQHF
TRBV20-1,TRBJ2-5,CSARVAQRLETQYF
TRBV6-2/TRBV6-3,TRBJ2-7,CASSSPGLLNYEQYF
TRBV20-1,TRBJ1-5,CSANELTHQPQHF
TRBV28,TRBJ2-7,CASTTYGGNSYEQYF
TRBV15,TRBJ2-7,CATSRDFGTGNEQYF
TRBV4-1,TRBJ2-3,CASSQVKASGRAGRTQYF
TRBV12-3/TRBV12-4,TRBJ2-7,CASSSSPGLGAYEQYF
TRBV6-2/TRBV6-3,TRBJ2-7,CASTSQNDEQYF
TRBV30,TRBJ2-5,CAWRTPTAVNQETQYF
TRBV10-3,TRBJ2-7,CAISADVSSYEQYF
TRBV29-1,TRBJ2-7,CSVEDPASGYEQYF
TRBV18,TRBJ1-2,CASSPLGQEGYTF
TRBV7-2,TRBJ2-5,CASSLASGAGQETQYF
TRBV4-1,TRBJ1-2,CASSQADRGRSNGYTF
TRBV29-1,TRBJ2-5,CSVGQGGETQYF
TRBV19,TRBJ2-2,CASGGMNTGELFF
TRBV28,TRBJ1-6,CASSLGLDYNSPLHF
TRBV18,TRBJ2-5,CASSLYTGLVQETQYF
TRBV18,TRBJ1-1,CASSPSGQRNTEAFF
TRBV27,TRBJ2-7,CASKRGDYEQYF